The 15 T cell receptor beta chains below all came from one sample that was sequenced in a study of T cells in Graves' hyperthyroidism and ophthalmopathy. Template material for amplifying TCR beta CDR3 regions consisted of RNA transcripts. Initially, a first-round RT-PCR of the TCR CDR3 employed the HTBI primer set. MiXCR was run by TCRdb on the multiplex PCR reads, yielding one entry per CDR3 protein. Here the sample spans fewer than 800,000 distinct CDR3 sequences, about a sixth being singletons. Sequenced: blood. All receptors come from a man aged 18 to 29 with Graves' hyperthyroidism.

Ten or more counts support this clonotype. J is TRBJ2-1 and V is TRBV11-2; 15 nucleotides agree with TRBD2. Germline loops: CDR1 SGHAT, CDR2 FQNNGV. With 4 bases clipped from V and 0 bases from J, the junction kept 7 bases outside the gene matches. This CDR3 comprises 19 residues. Written as DNA, the CDR3 is TGTGCCAGCAGCTGGGGACTAGCGGGAGGCCGACTCTCCTACAATGAGCAGTTCTTC. Amino acids: CASSWGLAGGRLSYNEQFF.

This clonotype was observed a few times. The chain combines TRBV6-2 or TRBV6-3 with TRBJ1-6; unclear D gene. Germline V lookup: CDR1 MNHEY, CDR2 SVGEGT. The CDR3 is made up of 12 amino acids. Trimming shortened V by 2 bases and J by 10 bases, and 6 bases separated the two germline ends. The CDR3 nucleotides are TGTGCCAGCAGTTACGTGAACTCACCCCTCCACTTT. This translates into CASSYVNSPLHF.

This chain uses TRBV5-1 with TRBJ2-5; possible D gene TRBD2, 6 bases. V lost 2 bases and J 6 bases, leaving 20 bases between the germline ends. CDR1 and CDR2 (germline): SGHRS, YFSETQ. This CDR3 contains 16 residues. The CDR3 loop reads CASSFGQTGVSKTQYF. CDR3 nucleotide sequence: TGCGCCAGCAGCTTCGGGCAGACGGGGGTTTCAAAGACCCAGTACTTC. Together with reference TRBV5-1 and TRBJ2-5, the CDR3 gives the full variable domain: KAGVTQTPRYLIKTRGQQVTLSCSPISGHRSVSWYQQTPGQGLQFLFEYFSETQRNKGNFPGRFSGRQFSNSRSEMNVSTLELGDSALYLCASSFGQTGVSKTQYFGPGTRLLVL.

The V call is TRBV20-1, the J call TRBJ2-5; 7 bases line up with TRBD1. The germline V gene encodes CDR1 DFQATT and CDR2 SNEGSKA (reference sequence). This CDR3 has 15 residues. The V segment lost 4 bases and the J segment 1 base; nucleotides outside the gene matches: 9. The CDR3 DNA reads TGCAGTGCTAACTTTGAACAGGGGACCCAAGAGACCCAGTACTTC. This translates into CSANFEQGTQETQYF.

V is TRBV27 and J is TRBJ1-6; a possible D gene is TRBD1 (6 bases). The CDR3 length is 13 residues. The V end lost 6 bases, the J end lost 4 bases, and 7 bases lay between the germline ends. CDR1 is MNHEY and CDR2 is SMNVEV in the germline V gene (reference sequence). CDR3 nucleotides: TGTGCCAGCAGGGGGGCTTATAATTCACCCCTCCACTTT. It codes for CASRGAYNSPLHF.

The rearrangement links TRBV19 to TRBJ1-5; D is unresolved. CDR1 and CDR2 (germline): LNHDA, SQIVND (reference sequence). The CDR3 extends over 15 amino acids. V was pared by 3 bases and J by 2 bases, with 11 bases between. The CDR3 DNA sequence: TGTGCCAGTAGTATCGGACCGATGGGCAATCAGCCCCAGCATTTT. Its translation: CASSIGPMGNQPQHF. The full variable domain, with the rest looked up from reference TRBV19 and TRBJ1-5, is DGGITQSPKYLFRKEGQNVTLSCEQNLNHDAMYWYRQDPGQGLRLIYYSQIVNDFQKGDIAEGYSVSREKKESFPLTVTSAQKNPTAFYLCASSIGPMGNQPQHFGDGTRLSIL.

The chain recombines TRBV7-3 with TRBJ2-7; unclear D gene. The V gene's germline CDR1 is SGHTA and CDR2 FQGTGA. The length of the CDR3 is 14 residues. V shed 4 bases and J shed 6 bases, with 16 bases lying between them. CDR3 amino acids: CASSSGPEGSEQYF. The CDR3 DNA reads TGTGCCAGCAGCTCCGGCCCCGAAGGTAGCGAGCAGTACTTC.

Ten or more counts support this clonotype. The chain employs TRBV11-2 and TRBJ2-7, with TRBD2 matching 7 bases. CDR1 and CDR2 (germline): SGHAT, FQNNGV. The CDR3 contains 19 residues. V shed 5 bases and J 6 bases; nucleotides not matched to a gene: 25. DNA for the CDR3: TGTGCCAGCAGCGGACTAGGCCGTTTGAACCGGGGGATATCGTCCGAGCAGTACTTC. Amino acids: CASSGLGRLNRGISSEQYF. Full variable domain (missing parts from reference TRBV11-2 and TRBJ2-7): EAGVAQSPRYKIIEKRQSVAFWCNPISGHATLYWYQQILGQGPKLLIQFQNNGVVDDSQLPKDRFSAERLKGVDSTLKIQPAKLEDSAVYLCASSGLGRLNRGISSEQYFGPGTRLTVT.

This clonotype was recorded a few times. The gene calls are TRBV28 and TRBJ2-7; D is ambiguous. The V end was cut by 2 bases, the J end by 4 bases, with 9 bases between. CDR1 is MDHEN, CDR2 SYDVKM, per germline. This CDR3 comprises 13 residues. The CDR3 sequence is CASSLAREYEQYF. For the CDR3, the DNA is TGTGCCAGCAGTTTAGCGAGAGAATACGAGCAGTACTTC.

This clonotype was counted only a few times. The chain combines TRBV7-2 with TRBJ1-5, with D uncertain. The germline V gene encodes CDR1 SGHTA and CDR2 FQGNSA. The CDR3 contains 15 residues. Trimming left V 5 bases short and J 4 bases short, with 15 bases between. The CDR3 loop reads CASSLYYSSNQPQHF. In DNA, the CDR3 is TGTGCCAGCAGCCTATACTACAGCTCGAATCAGCCCCAGCATTTT.

This clonotype was counted at least ten times. This chain links TRBV30 with TRBJ1-2; 8 bases fit TRBD1. This CDR3 is 16 amino acids long. The ends lost 3 bases at V and 5 bases at J; junction bases unmatched: 14. Germline-derived CDR1 and CDR2 are GTSNPN and SVGIG (reference sequence). DNA for the CDR3: TGTGCCTGGAGCTTTTTAGACCTGACAGGGGATTATGGCTACACCTTC. As protein: CAWSFLDLTGDYGYTF. Full variable domain (outside the CDR3, taken from reference TRBV30 and TRBJ1-2): SQTIHQWPATLVQPVGSPLSLECTVEGTSNPNLYWYRQAAGRGLQLLFYSVGIGQISSEVPQNLSASRPQDRQFILSSKKLLLSDSGFYLCAWSFLDLTGDYGYTFGSGTRLTVV.

To note about this clonotype: One end of the junction fails to match germline, which may point to a read error. The chain couples TRBV18 to TRBJ2-7; weak D call: TRBD1 (7 bases). The CDR3 covers 15 residues. Germline loops: CDR1 KGHSH, CDR2 LQKENI. CDR3 protein: CASSPRDSYSHEQYF. In nucleotides, the CDR3 is TGTGCCAGCTCACCGCGGGACAGCTACTCCCACGAGCAGTACTTC.

This clonotype came up many times. This rearrangement joins TRBV12-3 or TRBV12-4 to TRBJ2-7; D uncertain. The CDR3 covers 13 residues. Trimming left V 5 bases short and J 6 bases short, with 14 bases between. CDR3 sequence reads: CASSRPVFSEQYF. DNA of the CDR3: TGTGCCAGCAGTCGACCGGTTTTCAGCGAGCAGTACTTC.

The genes are TRBV4-2 and TRBJ2-1, with a weak D call TRBD2 (7 bases). Germline CDR1 reads LGHNA; CDR2 reads YNFKEQ. The CDR3 has 14 amino acids. V lost 1 base to trimming and J lost 6 bases, with 10 bases between them. The CDR3 loop is CASSQVGGGNEQFF. Here the CDR3 DNA reads TGTGCCAGCAGCCAAGTGGGAGGGGGCAATGAGCAGTTCTTC.

V usage is TRBV6-1 and J usage is TRBJ2-3; D ambiguous. V was trimmed by 2 bases and J by 6 bases, leaving 9 bases between them. The CDR3 runs to 13 residues. From germline, CDR1 is MNHNS and CDR2 SASEGT. In DNA, the CDR3 is TGTGCCAGCAGTGAATTGGTGTCCGATACGCAGTATTTT. It specifies CASSELVSDTQYF.